Detailed here is one T cell receptor beta chain. What it binds is unknown. This sample is drawn from a study of T cells after yellow fever vaccination. Study-level findings and limits: Peak timing came faster in the weaker secondary response, day 5 versus 15.

TCRdb fed the 5' RACE reads into MiXCR, producing one record per CDR3 protein. The table records 500,000 to 650,000 distinct CDR3 sequences, 17% of them present only once. The V gene lost 3 bases and the J gene lost 3 bases, with 17 bases spanning the gap. CDR3 size: 16 residues. Germline values: CDR1 SGHTA, CDR2 FQGNSA. The receptor comes from a man in his late teens or twenties who received the YFV17D yellow fever vaccine. The chain couples TRBV7-2 to TRBJ2-5; TRBD1 might be the D (7 bases). Specimen: PBMCs, collected 5 days after the first yellow fever vaccination. The CDR3 DNA reads TGTGCCAGCAGCTTCCAGGGGGGCAGGGGGGAAGAGACCCAGTACTTC. It yields the protein CASSFQGGRGEETQYF. Supplemented by reference TRBV7-2 and TRBJ2-5, the full variable domain reads GAGVSQSPSNKVTEKGKDVELRCDPISGHTALYWYRQSLGQGLEFLIYFQGNSAPDKSGLPSDRFSAERTGGSVSTLTIQRTQQEDSAVYLCASSFQGGRGEETQYFGPGTRLLVL.